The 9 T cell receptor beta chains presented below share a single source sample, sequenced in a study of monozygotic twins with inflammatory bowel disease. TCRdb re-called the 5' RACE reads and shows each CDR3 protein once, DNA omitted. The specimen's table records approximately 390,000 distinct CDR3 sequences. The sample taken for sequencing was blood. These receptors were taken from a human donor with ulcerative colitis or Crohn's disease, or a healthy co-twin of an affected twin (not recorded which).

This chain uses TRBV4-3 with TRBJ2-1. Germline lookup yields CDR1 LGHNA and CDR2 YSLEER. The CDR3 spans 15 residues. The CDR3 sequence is CASSQSGRSYNEQFF.

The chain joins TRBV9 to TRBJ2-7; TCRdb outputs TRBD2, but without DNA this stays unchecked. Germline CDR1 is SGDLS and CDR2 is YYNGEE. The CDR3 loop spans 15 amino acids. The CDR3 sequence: CASSVGLAGPYEQYF.

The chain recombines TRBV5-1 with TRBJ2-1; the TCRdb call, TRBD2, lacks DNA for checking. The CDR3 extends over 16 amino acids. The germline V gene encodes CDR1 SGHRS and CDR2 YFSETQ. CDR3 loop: CASSFTGLSSYNEQFF. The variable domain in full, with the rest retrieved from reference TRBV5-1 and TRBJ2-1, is KAGVTQTPRYLIKTRGQQVTLSCSPISGHRSVSWYQQTPGQGLQFLFEYFSETQRNKGNFPGRFSGRQFSNSRSEMNVSTLELGDSALYLCASSFTGLSSYNEQFFGPGTRLTVL.

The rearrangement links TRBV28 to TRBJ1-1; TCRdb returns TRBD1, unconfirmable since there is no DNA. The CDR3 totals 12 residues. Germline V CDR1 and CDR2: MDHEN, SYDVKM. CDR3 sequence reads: CASSPVRGVAFF.

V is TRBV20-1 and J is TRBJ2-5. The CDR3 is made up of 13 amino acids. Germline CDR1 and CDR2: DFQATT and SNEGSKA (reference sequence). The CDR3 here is CSASRVYQETQYF.

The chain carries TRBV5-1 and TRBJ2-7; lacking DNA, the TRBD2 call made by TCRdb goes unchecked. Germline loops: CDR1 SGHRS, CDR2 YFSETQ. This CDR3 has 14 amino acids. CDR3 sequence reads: CASTSLLAGDEQYF.

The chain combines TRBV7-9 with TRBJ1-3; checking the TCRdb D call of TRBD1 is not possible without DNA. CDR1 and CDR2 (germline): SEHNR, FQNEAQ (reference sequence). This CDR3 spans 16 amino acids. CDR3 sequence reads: CASSPRDRSSGNTIYF.

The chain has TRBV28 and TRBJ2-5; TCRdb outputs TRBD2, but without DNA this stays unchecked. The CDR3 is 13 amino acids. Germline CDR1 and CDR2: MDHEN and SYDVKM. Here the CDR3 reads CASSSGGEETQYF. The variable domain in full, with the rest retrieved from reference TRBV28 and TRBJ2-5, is DVKVTQSSRYLVKRTGEKVFLECVQDMDHENMFWYRQDPGLGLRLIYFSYDVKMKEKGDIPEGYSVSREKKERFSLILESASTNQTSMYLCASSSGGEETQYFGPGTRLLVL.

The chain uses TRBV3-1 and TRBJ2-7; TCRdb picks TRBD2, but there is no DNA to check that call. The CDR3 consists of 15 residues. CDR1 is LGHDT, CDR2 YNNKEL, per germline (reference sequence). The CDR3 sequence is CASSRLAGVTYEQYF.